Each of the 32 T cell receptor beta chains below was sequenced from the same sample in a study of T cell responses to AZD1222 COVID-19 vaccine. Measured with immunoSEQ multiplex PCR; TCRdb has only the in-frame clones, and not every one. The sample lists fewer than 100,000 clones; around 90% were seen once. The sequences come from peripheral blood, collected on day 0 of AZD1222 vaccination. Receptors were obtained from an adult in good health.

The chain employs TRBV5-1 and TRBJ1-1, with D perhaps TRBD1 (5 bases). Germline-derived CDR1 and CDR2 are SGHRS and YFSETQ. V dropped 6 bases and J dropped 0 bases, with 9 bases sitting between them. The length of the CDR3 is 13 residues. The CDR3 DNA sequence: TGCGCCAGCAATCAGGGCCTGAACACTGAAGCTTTCTTT. Amino acids: CASNQGLNTEAFF.

This clone showed up just a few times. The chain carries TRBV12-5 and TRBJ1-3; 8 positions match TRBD1. J gave up 5 bases and V 5 bases, and 5 bases lay outside the gene matches. Germline V lookup: CDR1 LGHNT, CDR2 FRNRAP. The CDR3 is 14 amino acids. CDR3 sequence: CASGPGQGRNTIYF. CDR3 DNA sequence: TGTGCTAGTGGTCCCGGACAGGGAAGAAACACCATATATTTT. Supplemented by reference TRBV12-5 and TRBJ1-3, the full variable domain reads DARVTQTPRHKVTEMGQEVTMRCQPILGHNTVFWYRQTMMQGLELLAYFRNRAPLDDSGMPKDRFSAEMPDATLATLKIQPSEPRDSAVYFCASGPGQGRNTIYFGEGSWLTVV.

This chain joins TRBV5-1 and TRBJ2-7, with D tentatively TRBD1 or TRBD2 (5 bases each). The CDR3 runs to 15 residues. V dropped 1 base and J dropped 2 bases, with 13 bases sitting between them. Germline CDR1 is SGHRS and CDR2 is YFSETQ. Here the CDR3 DNA reads TGCGCCAGCAGCTTGTGGGGCGGGCCCACCTACGAGCAGTACTTC. It is translated as CASSLWGGPTYEQYF.

This clone was counted between two and nine times. The V gene is TRBV3-1 (or the pseudogene TRBV3-2), the J gene TRBJ1-5; maybe TRBD1 (6 bases). The length of the CDR3 is 17 residues. CDR1 is LGHDT and CDR2 is YNNKEL in the germline V gene (reference sequence). V was trimmed by 1 base and J by 5 bases, leaving 18 bases between them. CDR3 protein: CASSQGPPTGLHQPQHF. The CDR3 DNA follows: TGTGCCAGCAGCCAAGGACCACCGACAGGATTGCATCAGCCCCAGCATTTT.

The chain has TRBV7-2 and TRBJ2-7; D may be TRBD2 (5 bases). This CDR3 spans 16 amino acids. V lost 3 bases and J 1 base, leaving 16 bases between the germline ends. Germline V gene sequence: CDR1 SGHTA, CDR2 FQGNSA. CDR3 DNA: TGTGCCAGCAGCTTGGGTCTTGCGGGCCTGTCCTACGAGCAGTACTTC. It encodes CASSLGLAGLSYEQYF.

This sequence joins TRBV24-1 and TRBJ2-3; D unclear. CDR1 is KGHDR, CDR2 SFDVKD, per germline. This CDR3 has 13 amino acids. V lost 5 bases and J lost 2, with 7 bases in between. CDR3 residues: CATSGVATDTQYF. In DNA form, the CDR3 reads TGTGCCACCAGTGGGGTAGCCACAGATACGCAGTATTTT.

In its sample, this clone was seen once. The chain employs TRBV4-1 and TRBJ1-5; D not certain. From germline, CDR1 is MGHRA and CDR2 YSYEKL. V was trimmed by 1 base and J by 0 bases, leaving 10 bases between them. The CDR3 is 16 amino acids. The CDR3 sequence: CASSQGAGSSNQPQHF. The CDR3 DNA is TGCGCCAGCAGCCAAGGAGCGGGGAGTAGCAATCAGCCCCAGCATTTT.

The genes are TRBV28 and TRBJ1-2; 8 bases fit TRBD1. V trimming: 2 bases; J trimming: 8 bases; junction bases outside the gene matches: 13. From germline, CDR1 is MDHEN and CDR2 SYDVKM. This CDR3 has 16 amino acids. CDR3 protein: CASSLGSEQGAVGYTF. The DNA of the CDR3 is TGTGCCAGCAGTTTAGGATCCGAGCAGGGGGCGGTCGGCTACACCTTC.

The chain links TRBV19 to TRBJ1-1; 9 bases are a match to TRBD1. The CDR3 has 15 residues. With 5 bases clipped from V and 6 bases from J, the junction kept 10 bases outside the gene matches. Germline V gene sequence: CDR1 LNHDA, CDR2 SQIVND (reference sequence). The CDR3 protein is CASSPGQGNVAEAFF. The CDR3 DNA sequence: TGTGCCAGTAGTCCGGGACAGGGAAATGTGGCTGAAGCTTTCTTT.

The rearrangement uses TRBV23-1 and TRBJ1-3, with D maybe TRBD1 (5 bases). TRBV23-1 is sorted into the ORF group, with uncertain function. The CDR3 runs 16 residues. Trimming cost V 2 bases and J 8 bases, with 19 bases left between them. CDR3 nucleotide sequence: TGCGCCAGCAGTCAACCTGACCAGGGTCACCTCCACACCATATATTTT. Translating it yields CASSQPDQGHLHTIYF.

CDR3 nucleotide sequence: TGTGCCACCAGTGGTCCTGGGTATGATACGCAGTATTTT. Translating gives CATSGPGYDTQYF. The rearrangement uses TRBV24-1 and TRBJ2-3; D unclear. Germline loops: CDR1 KGHDR, CDR2 SFDVKD. Trimming took 5 bases from V and 6 from J, leaving 11 bases between them. This CDR3 region has 13 residues.

The V call is TRBV7-2, the J call TRBJ1-2; no clear D. This CDR3 contains 14 residues. Trimming took 5 bases from V and 0 from J, leaving 10 bases between them. The V gene's germline CDR1 is SGHTA and CDR2 FQGNSA. The CDR3, as DNA: TGTGCCAGCAGCAAGGACCCGACTAACTATGGCTACACCTTC. It yields the protein CASSKDPTNYGYTF.

This chain uses TRBV2 with TRBJ2-1, with 10 bases lining up with TRBD2. V trimming: 6 bases; J trimming: 2 bases; junction bases outside the gene matches: 4. CDR3 length: 15 residues. CDR1 SNHLY and CDR2 FYNNEI come from the germline V gene. The CDR3 protein is CASSLTSGAYNEQFF. For the CDR3, the DNA is TGTGCCAGCAGCCTCACTAGCGGGGCCTACAATGAGCAGTTCTTC.

The chain couples TRBV19 to TRBJ1-3; 8 positions agree with TRBD1. The germline gives CDR1 LNHDA, CDR2 SQIVND (reference sequence). V lost 8 bases to trimming and J lost 0 bases; unmatched junction nucleotides: 3. The CDR3 covers 14 residues. The CDR3 spells CASWTGSSGNTIYF. The CDR3 DNA follows: TGTGCCAGTTGGACAGGGAGCTCTGGAAACACCATATATTTT.

The chain uses TRBV6-5 and TRBJ1-6; unclear D gene. The CDR3 has 15 residues. The germline V gene encodes CDR1 MNHEY and CDR2 SVGAGI. The V end was cut by 7 bases, the J end by 1 base, with 11 bases between. The CDR3 sequence is CASNPVGSYNSPLHF. The CDR3 bases are TGTGCCAGCAACCCGGTTGGGTCCTATAATTCACCCCTCCACTTT.

V and J are TRBV29-1 and TRBJ1-3, with D unclear. Germline V CDR1 and CDR2: SQVTM, ANQGSEA. V lost 6 bases and J lost 5, with 11 bases in between. CDR3 size: 12 residues. In DNA form, the CDR3 reads TGCAGCGTCCGGGCAGCGAGAAACACCATATATTTT. It is translated as CSVRAARNTIYF.

This clone was found a few times. J is TRBJ2-3 and V is TRBV7-6; D possibly corresponds to TRBD2 (6 bases). The V gene lost 5 bases and the J gene lost 1 base, with 19 bases spanning the gap. Germline CDR1 SGHVS, CDR2 FNYEAQ. The CDR3 is made up of 17 amino acids. CDR3 sequence reads: CASSPSKTRRGTDTQYF. Here the CDR3 DNA reads TGTGCCAGCAGCCCCTCTAAGACCCGGAGGGGCACAGATACGCAGTATTTT.

This sequence joins TRBV18 and TRBJ2-5, with 11 bases matching TRBD2. Trimming removed 0 bases from V and 2 bases from J; junction bases left unmatched: 2. CDR3 length: 16 residues. Looked up from germline, CDR1 is KGHSH and CDR2 is LQKENI. In nucleotides, the CDR3 is TGTGCCAGCTCACCACCGGCTAGCGGGGGGCAAGAGACCCAGTACTTC. Translating gives CASSPPASGGQETQYF.

This clone was observed once. The chain uses TRBV19 and TRBJ2-3; TRBD2 matches 8 bases. V trimming: 8 bases; J trimming: 1 base; junction bases outside the gene matches: 5. The germline V gene has CDR1 LNHDA and CDR2 SQIVND (reference sequence). The length of the CDR3 is 14 residues. CDR3 sequence: CASQTSEGTDTQYF. CDR3 nucleotide sequence: TGTGCCAGTCAGACTAGCGAGGGCACAGATACGCAGTATTTT.

The chain joins TRBV19 to TRBJ2-1, with 9 positions matching TRBD1. V gave up 0 bases and J gave up 6 bases; unmatched junction bases: 3. This CDR3 has 15 amino acids. Germline V gene data show CDR1 as LNHDA and CDR2 as SQIVND (reference sequence). CDR3 nucleotide sequence: TGTGCCAGTAGTATAGAGGACAGGGGCGGCAATGAGCAGTTCTTC. This sequence encodes CASSIEDRGGNEQFF.

The chain has TRBV12-3 or TRBV12-4 and TRBJ2-1, with D unclear. The ends were cut back, 10 bases at V and 6 bases at J, with 13 bases in the middle. The CDR3 sequence is 12 residues long. This CDR3 is CATVYGGNEQFF. The CDR3 nucleotides read TGTGCCACCGTATACGGCGGCAATGAGCAGTTCTTC.

The CDR3 region is CATSRQAGQPQHF. The CDR3 nucleotides read TGTGCCACCTCCCGGCAAGCGGGTCAGCCCCAGCATTTT. This rearrangement joins TRBV12-3 or TRBV12-4 to TRBJ1-5; D is unresolved. Trimming cost V 10 bases and J 6 bases, with 16 bases left between them. The CDR3 contains 13 residues.

Turning to this clone: The CDR3 does not end in the conserved phenylalanine or tryptophan, so this is likely a read error. It is unclear where the CDR3 begins or ends on the DNA, so no DNA is shown, and the CDR3 is as TCRdb lists it. The J gene is TRBJ1-1, the V gene TRBV21-1. TRBV21-1 is reported as a pseudogene. The CDR3 spans 8 amino acids, including both terminal residues. The CDR3 spells CASSKDWS.

The chain has TRBV2 and TRBJ2-7, with D uncertain. Trimming stripped 3 bases from V and 1 base from J, with 10 bases between. This CDR3 has 14 residues. From germline, CDR1 is SNHLY and CDR2 FYNNEI. CDR3 amino acids: CASSDWGISYEQYF. In nucleotides, the CDR3 is TGTGCCAGCAGTGACTGGGGAATATCCTACGAGCAGTACTTC.

This chain uses TRBV19 with TRBJ2-7; 9 positions match TRBD1. V was clipped by 10 bases and J by 3 bases; unmatched bases: 4. The CDR3 has 12 residues. CDR1 is LNHDA and CDR2 is SQIVND in the germline V gene (reference sequence). The CDR3 nucleotides read TGTGCCACCGGGGACAGGGTCTACGAGCAGTACTTC. Its translation: CATGDRVYEQYF. Looking up the rest from reference TRBV19 and TRBJ2-7 gives the full variable domain: DGGITQSPKYLFRKEGQNVTLSCEQNLNHDAMYWYRQDPGQGLRLIYYSQIVNDFQKGDIAEGYSVSREKKESFPLTVTSAQKNPTAFYLCATGDRVYEQYFGPGTRLTVT.

A few counts support this clone. V usage is TRBV7-2 and J usage is TRBJ1-5, with TRBD1 identical over 7 bases. The germline gives CDR1 SGHTA, CDR2 FQGNSA. The CDR3 covers 15 residues. V gave up 1 base and J gave up 6 bases; unmatched junction bases: 6. CDR3 in DNA: TGTGCCAGCAGCTTAGTTATGACAGGGAGTCAGCCCCAGCATTTT. Translation gives CASSLVMTGSQPQHF.

This chain links TRBV5-1 with TRBJ2-5; D gene unclear. CDR1 SGHRS and CDR2 YFSETQ come from the germline V gene. The CDR3 has 12 residues. The V and J ends lost 5 bases and 2 bases respectively, with 7 bases between them. The CDR3 is CASRVEQETQYF. CDR3 sequence (DNA): TGCGCCAGCAGAGTCGAGCAAGAGACCCAGTACTTC. The whole variable domain, remainder taken from reference TRBV5-1 and TRBJ2-5, is KAGVTQTPRYLIKTRGQQVTLSCSPISGHRSVSWYQQTPGQGLQFLFEYFSETQRNKGNFPGRFSGRQFSNSRSEMNVSTLELGDSALYLCASRVEQETQYFGPGTRLLVL.

The V gene is TRBV3-1 (or the pseudogene TRBV3-2), the J gene TRBJ1-3, with no clear D. Trimming shortened V by 7 bases and J by 0 bases, and 13 bases separated the two germline ends. Germline CDR1 is LGHDT and CDR2 is YNNKEL (reference sequence). The CDR3 runs 15 residues. For the CDR3, the DNA is TGTGCCAGCACCACCCTGCGTTCCTCTGGAAACACCATATATTTT. Translation gives CASTTLRSSGNTIYF.

The chain joins TRBV12-5 to TRBJ1-2; the D is unclear. The V end lost 5 bases, the J end lost 1 base, and 8 bases lay between the germline ends. Germline V CDR1 and CDR2: LGHNT, FRNRAP. The CDR3 is 13 amino acids. CDR3 region: CASGPSGNYGYTF. The CDR3 DNA follows: TGTGCTAGTGGTCCCAGTGGTAACTATGGCTACACCTTC.

This rearrangement joins TRBV7-2 to TRBJ2-7; D is undetermined. This CDR3 spans 12 amino acids. Germline V gene lookup returns CDR1 SGHTA and CDR2 FQGNSA. Trimming pared 4 bases from V and 0 bases from J, leaving 4 bases between. The CDR3 bases are TGTGCCAGCAGCTCACTCTCCTACGAGCAGTACTTC. Protein sequence: CASSSLSYEQYF.

This chain connects TRBV5-1 to TRBJ2-1; TRBD1 aligns across 9 bases. V trimming: 2 bases; J trimming: 4 bases; junction bases outside the gene matches: 4. The germline V gene has CDR1 SGHRS and CDR2 YFSETQ. The length of the CDR3 is 15 residues. CDR3 amino acids: CASSLLGTGYNEQFF. The CDR3 DNA reads as TGCGCCAGCAGCTTATTAGGGACAGGGTACAATGAGCAGTTCTTC.

This clone was counted once. V and J are TRBV6-5 and TRBJ2-7, with D unresolved. Germline CDR1 is MNHEY and CDR2 is SVGAGI. This CDR3 has 14 amino acids. Trimming pared 4 bases from V and 4 bases from J, leaving 14 bases between. CDR3: CASSSSTAIYEQYF. The CDR3 DNA follows: TGTGCCAGCAGTTCATCCACAGCAATATACGAGCAGTACTTC.